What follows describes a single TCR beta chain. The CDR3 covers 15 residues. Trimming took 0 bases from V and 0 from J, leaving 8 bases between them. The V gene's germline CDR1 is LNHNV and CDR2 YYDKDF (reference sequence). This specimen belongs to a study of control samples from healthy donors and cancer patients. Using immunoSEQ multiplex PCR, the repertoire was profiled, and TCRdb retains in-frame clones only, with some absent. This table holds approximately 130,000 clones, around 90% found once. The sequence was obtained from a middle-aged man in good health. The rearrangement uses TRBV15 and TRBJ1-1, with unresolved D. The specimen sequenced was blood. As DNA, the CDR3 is TGTGCCACCAGCAGAGACGTACACATGAACACTGAAGCTTTCTTT. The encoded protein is CATSRDVHMNTEAFF.